A selection of T cell receptor beta chains follows, all from one sample in a study of OX40 agonist ivuxolimab in advanced cancers. Here immunoSEQ multiplex PCR was the method, and the copy in TCRdb shows in-frame clones only, minus some. The sample holds roughly 65,000 clones, 65% to 85% seen once. The sample was CD4+ or CD8+ T cells sorted from blood, taken in a trial of the OX40 agonist ivuxolimab. These receptors came from an adult with an advanced solid tumor such as melanoma, head and neck, liver or kidney cancer. Both conserved end residues are part of each CDR3. D genes are given only for firm matches. A row's size may be missing; if present it is once, few, many or a size class.

.,TRBV7-2,.,TRBJ2-5,CASSTRGSETQYF,TGTGCCAGCAGCACAAGGGGGTCAGAGACCCAGTACTTC
.,TRBV2,once,TRBJ1-1,CASSFQVNTEAFF,TGTGCCAGCAGTTTTCAGGTGAACACTGAAGCTTTCTTT
.,TRBV5-1,few,TRBJ1-6,CASSLEGGYNSPLHF,TGCGCCAGCAGCTTGGAAGGGGGCTATAATTCACCCCTCCACTTT
.,TRBV30,.,TRBJ1-3,CAWSAGTAGNTIYF,TGTGCCTGGAGTGCCGGGACGGCTGGAAACACCATATATTTT
.,TRBV11-2,.,TRBJ2-5,CASSLRETQYF,TGTGCCAGCAGCTTAAGAGAGACCCAGTACTTC
.,TRBV14,.,TRBJ2-4,CASSGQGLAKNIQYF,TGTGCCAGCAGCGGTCAAGGACTAGCCAAAAACATTCAGTACTTC
.,TRBV18,.,TRBJ2-5,CASSETQETQYF,TGTGCCAGCTCCGAAACACAAGAGACCCAGTACTTC
.,TRBV7-2,.,TRBJ2-3,CASSLAPFYTDTQYF,TGTGCCAGCAGCTTAGCCCCGTTTTACACAGATACGCAGTATTTT
.,TRBV9,.,TRBJ2-6,CASSVAGSGANVLTF,TGTGCCAGCAGCGTAGCGGGCTCTGGGGCCAACGTCCTGACTTTC
.,TRBV6-1,.,TRBJ2-7,CASSEARRGGYEQYF,TGTGCCAGCAGTGAAGCTCGGCGGGGAGGCTACGAGCAGTACTTC
.,TRBV5-1,few,TRBJ2-1,CASREDTYNEQFF,TGCGCCAGCAGGGAGGACACCTACAATGAGCAGTTCTTC
.,TRBV30,.,TRBJ1-1,CAWDRSNTEAFF,TGTGCCTGGGACAGATCTAACACTGAAGCTTTCTTT
.,TRBV5-1,.,TRBJ1-5,CASSPQTGSNQPQHF,TGCGCCAGCAGCCCTCAGACAGGTAGCAATCAGCCCCAGCATTTT